This record covers a single TCR beta chain. Its antigen remains unknown. The data originate from a study of shared clonotypes between healthy human individuals. Study-wide findings and caveats: Naive subsets generally exceeded memory subsets in estimated richness.

Method: immunoSEQ multiplex PCR; TCRdb's copy keeps in-frame clones and lacks some. The table has 2 million to 2.5 million clones, 95% seen once. This clonotype originated in a man aged 18 to 30 in good health. Sequencing was performed on naive CD4+ T cells sorted from blood. Subset specified: CD45RA+ positively selected.

This CDR3 is CASSRHSTYNEQFF. In nucleotides, the CDR3 is TGTGCCAGCAGCCGCCACTCAACCTACAATGAGCAGTTCTTC. The chain is built from TRBV11-2 and TRBJ2-1, with D unresolved. With 5 bases removed from V and 2 bases from J, the gap between germline ends came to 10 bases. The CDR3 consists of 14 residues. CDR1 is SGHAT, CDR2 FQNNGV, per germline.